This T cell receptor beta chain comes out of a study of follicular helper T cells after annual influenza vaccination. This clone has only a few counts. The protocol was immunoSEQ multiplex PCR, while the TCRdb copy is restricted to in-frame clones and leaves out a portion. In the table there are about 10,000 clones, roughly four fifths of which are singletons. The TCR originated in an adult who received the influenza vaccine. The sequenced sample was CXCR5- memory CD4+ T cells sorted from blood, obtained 6 weeks after influenza vaccination.

The CDR3 DNA is TGTGCCAGCGAGTCCAGCGGCTCTGGAAACACCATATATTTT. Translation gives CASESSGSGNTIYF. The gene calls are TRBV7-9 and TRBJ1-3; D gene uncertain. The CDR3 is 14 amino acids. Germline assignment: CDR1 SEHNR and CDR2 FQNEAQ (reference sequence). V was pared by 8 bases and J by 0 bases, with 11 bases between.